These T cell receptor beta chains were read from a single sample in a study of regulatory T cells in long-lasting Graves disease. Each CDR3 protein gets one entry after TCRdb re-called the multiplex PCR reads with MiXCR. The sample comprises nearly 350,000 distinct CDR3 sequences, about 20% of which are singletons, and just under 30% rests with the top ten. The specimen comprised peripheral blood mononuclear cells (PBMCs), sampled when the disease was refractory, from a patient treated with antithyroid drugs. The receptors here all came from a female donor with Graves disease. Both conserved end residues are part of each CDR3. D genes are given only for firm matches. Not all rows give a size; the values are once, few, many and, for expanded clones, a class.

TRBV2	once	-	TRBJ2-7	CASSGVGGSYEQYF	TGTGCCAGCAGTGGAGTGGGGGGTTCCTACGAGCAGTACTTC
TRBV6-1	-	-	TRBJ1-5	CASTAGGDRNQPQHF	TGTGCCAGCACGGCGGGGGGCGACCGCAATCAGCCCCAGCATTTT
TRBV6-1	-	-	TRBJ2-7	CASSAGVRGYEQYF	TGTGCCAGCAGTGCCGGGGTACGTGGCTACGAGCAGTACTTC
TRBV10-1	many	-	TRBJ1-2	CASSESLTHGRYTF	TGCGCCAGCAGTGAGTCTTTAACTCACGGACGCTACACCTTC
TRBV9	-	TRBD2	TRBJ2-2	CASSVQSGSGTGELFF	TGTGCCAGCAGCGTACAAAGCGGGAGTGGAACCGGGGAGCTGTTTTTT
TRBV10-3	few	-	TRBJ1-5	CAISESQDSNQSQHF	TGTGCCATCAGTGAAAGCCAGGATAGCAATCAGTCCCAGCATTTT
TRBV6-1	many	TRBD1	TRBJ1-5	CASSGRTGGNQPQHF	TGTGCCAGCAGTGGGAGGACAGGGGGGAATCAGCCCCAGCATTTT
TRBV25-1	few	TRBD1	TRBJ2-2	CASTGTGKTGELFF	TGTGCCAGCACTGGGACAGGGAAGACCGGGGAGCTGTTTTTT
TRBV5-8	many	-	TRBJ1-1	CASSLSEGTEAFF	TGTGCCAGCAGCTTGTCAGAGGGGACTGAAGCTTTCTTT
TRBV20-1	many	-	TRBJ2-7	CSASDGEIHEQYF	TGCAGTGCTAGCGATGGGGAGATCCACGAGCAGTACTTC